The 15 T cell receptor beta chains in this list originate from one sample, sequenced in a study of T cell clonotyping in hematopoietic cell transplantation. Profiling relied on immunoSEQ multiplex PCR, and the TCRdb table lists in-frame clones only, not all of them. The repertoire includes roughly 6,400 clones, around 97% of them detected once, and about a sixth sits in the top ten. Specified time point: recipient sample about 28 days before transplant, after cytoreduction. This specimen consisted of peripheral blood mononuclear cells, obtained before stem cell transplant. Source of these receptors: a man aged 65 to 85 with acute myeloid leukemia. Some clones in this sample may be carry-over from other donors' samples.

The chain employs TRBV7-3 and TRBJ2-3; D is perhaps TRBD2 (5 bases). CDR1 SGHTA and CDR2 FQGTGA come from the germline V gene. This CDR3 spans 12 amino acids. V lost 4 bases to trimming and J lost 11 bases, with 13 bases between them. The CDR3 DNA follows: TGTGCCAGCAGCTCACTAGGGCGGGTGCAGTATTTT. Translated: CASSSLGRVQYF.

V is TRBV7-3 and J is TRBJ2-2; D not certain. CDR1 is SGHTA and CDR2 is FQGTGA in the germline V gene. Trimming shortened V by 1 base and J by 0 bases, and 6 bases separated the two germline ends. The CDR3 has 15 residues. CDR3 coding DNA: TGTGCCAGCAGCTTAAATCCTCCGAACACCGGGGAGCTGTTTTTT. Encoded protein: CASSLNPPNTGELFF.

J is TRBJ2-1 and V is TRBV7-2; D ambiguous. The CDR3 consists of 14 residues. V was pared by 1 base and J by 9 bases, with 13 bases between. The germline gives CDR1 SGHTA, CDR2 FQGNSA. This chain's CDR3 is CASSLGDSRSEQFF. CDR3 DNA sequence: TGTGCCAGCAGCTTAGGGGATAGTAGGTCTGAGCAGTTCTTC.

The CDR3 sequence is CASSQDRAGRAHFF. DNA for the CDR3: TGTGCCAGCAGCCAAGATAGGGCCGGGAGGGCCCACTTCTTC. This chain joins TRBV4-2 and TRBJ2-1, with 8 bases lining up with TRBD2. There are 14 residues in the CDR3. Germline V CDR1 and CDR2: LGHNA, YNFKEQ. After removal of 0 bases from V and 16 bases from J, the junction contained 11 bases not matched to a gene.

The chain joins TRBV14 to TRBJ1-3; D is ambiguous. The CDR3 extends over 12 amino acids. Trimming removed 8 bases at V and 0 bases at J, with 5 bases between. The germline CDR1 and CDR2 sequences are SGHDN and FVKESK. CDR3 protein: CASGTSGNTIYF. CDR3 nucleotide sequence: TGTGCCAGCGGTACCTCTGGAAACACCATATATTTT.

This clone was picked up one time. This chain uses TRBV5-1 with TRBJ1-1; tentative D call: TRBD1 (5 bases). This CDR3 region has 14 residues. Germline CDR1 and CDR2: SGHRS and YFSETQ. Trimming stripped 3 bases from V and 4 bases from J, with 13 bases between. This CDR3 is CASSSGIEGTEAFF. The CDR3 bases are TGCGCCAGCAGCTCAGGGATTGAGGGCACTGAAGCTTTCTTT.

V usage is TRBV5-4 and J usage is TRBJ1-3; no reliable D call. Germline CDR1 and CDR2: SGHNT and YYREEE (reference sequence). The ends were cut back, 3 bases at V and 4 bases at J, with 11 bases in the middle. The CDR3 is made up of 14 amino acids. The CDR3 bases are TGTGCCAGCAGCTCGCAGTTGTACGGAAACACCATATATTTT. It codes for CASSSQLYGNTIYF.

The table lists this clone with a count of one. The chain employs TRBV10-3 and TRBJ2-7; D not certain. Germline V gives CDR1 ENHRY, CDR2 SYGVKD. Trimming took off 3 bases at V and 2 bases at J, with 11 bases between the two ends. The CDR3 totals 14 residues. Here the CDR3 reads CAISEEISPYEQYF. Written as DNA, the CDR3 is TGTGCCATCAGTGAAGAGATAAGCCCCTACGAGCAGTACTTC.

The CDR3 nucleotides read TGTGCCATCAGTGAGTCTAGCGGAGGTAATACCCAGTACTTC. Its translation: CAISESSGGNTQYF. V usage is TRBV10-3 and J usage is TRBJ2-5, with D perhaps TRBD2 (6 bases). Germline loops: CDR1 ENHRY, CDR2 SYGVKD. The length of the CDR3 is 14 residues. V dropped 0 bases and J dropped 8 bases, with 13 bases sitting between them.

The chain has TRBV27 and TRBJ2-7; perhaps D is TRBD1 or TRBD2 (5 bases each). This CDR3 region has 14 residues. Trimming cost V 6 bases and J 4 bases, with 16 bases left between them. Germline V lookup: CDR1 MNHEY, CDR2 SMNVEV (reference sequence). CDR3 sequence: CASSAGRGRYEQYF. The CDR3 coding sequence is TGTGCCAGCAGCGCCGGCCGGGGCAGATACGAGCAGTACTTC.

The chain has TRBV19 and TRBJ1-1; D not resolved. V gave up 3 bases and J gave up 2 bases, with 13 bases separating them. Looked up from germline, CDR1 is LNHDA and CDR2 is SQIVND (reference sequence). This CDR3 is built from 15 residues. The CDR3 loop is CASSISMAANTEAFF. The DNA for the CDR3 is TGTGCCAGTAGTATCTCCATGGCAGCAAACACTGAAGCTTTCTTT.

The sample holds one count of this clone. CDR3 protein: CASSLVRMGLAFF. The CDR3 DNA is TGTGCCAGCAGCTTAGTCAGAATGGGTCTGGCTTTCTTT. The V call is TRBV7-9, the J call TRBJ1-1, with D uncertain. This CDR3 has 13 amino acids. With 1 base removed from V and 11 bases from J, the gap between germline ends came to 14 bases. From germline, CDR1 is SEHNR and CDR2 FQNEAQ (reference sequence).

V and J are TRBV28 and TRBJ1-3, with D tentatively TRBD1 (6 bases). Germline CDR1 MDHEN, CDR2 SYDVKM. The CDR3 contains 14 residues. Trimming removed 2 bases from V and 3 bases from J, with 8 bases in between. CDR3 region: CASSLQQGGNTIYF. CDR3 bases: TGTGCCAGCAGTTTACAACAGGGTGGAAACACCATATATTTT.

This sequence joins TRBV25-1 and TRBJ1-2, with a weak D call TRBD1 (5 bases). CDR3 length: 11 residues. Germline values: CDR1 MGHDK, CDR2 SYGVNS. The V end was cut by 10 bases, the J end by 4 bases, with 10 bases between. The CDR3 sequence is CATWGVYGYTF. The CDR3 nucleotides read TGTGCCACCTGGGGGGTCTATGGCTACACCTTC.

The chain recombines TRBV30 with TRBJ1-4, with a possible D match to TRBD1 (6 bases). Germline CDR1 reads GTSNPN; CDR2 reads SVGIG (reference sequence). V lost 3 bases to trimming and J lost 5 bases, with 13 bases between them. The CDR3 has 14 residues. CDR3 in DNA: TGTGCCTGGAGAGGGGACAATCCCAATGAAAAACTGTTTTTT. Its translation: CAWRGDNPNEKLFF.